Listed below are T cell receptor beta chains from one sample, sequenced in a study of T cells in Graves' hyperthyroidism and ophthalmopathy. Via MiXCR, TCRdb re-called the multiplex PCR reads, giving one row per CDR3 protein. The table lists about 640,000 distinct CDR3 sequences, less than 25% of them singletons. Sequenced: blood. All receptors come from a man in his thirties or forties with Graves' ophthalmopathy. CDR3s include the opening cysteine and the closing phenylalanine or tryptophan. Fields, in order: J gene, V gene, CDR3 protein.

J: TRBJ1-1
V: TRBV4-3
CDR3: CASSQDRWVREAFF

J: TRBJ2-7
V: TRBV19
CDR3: CASSIGDSGLYEQYF

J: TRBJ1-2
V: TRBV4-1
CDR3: CASSQGDRAHYGYTF

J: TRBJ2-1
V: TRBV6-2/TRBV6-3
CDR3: CASSYSFLAGGYEQFF

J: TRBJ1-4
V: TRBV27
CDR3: CASSTTKDRGGREKLFF

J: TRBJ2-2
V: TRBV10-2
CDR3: CASSEGGPGELFF

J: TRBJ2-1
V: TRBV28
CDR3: CASSLSLTSGSSYNEQFF

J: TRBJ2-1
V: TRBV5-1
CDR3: CASTLTVGGYEQFF

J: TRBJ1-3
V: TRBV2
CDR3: CASSELTNSGNTIYF

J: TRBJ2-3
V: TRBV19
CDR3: CASSITRYTQYF

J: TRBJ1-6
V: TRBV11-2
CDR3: CASSAGQGARNSPLHF

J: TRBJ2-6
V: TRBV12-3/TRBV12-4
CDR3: CASTRTAASGANVLTF

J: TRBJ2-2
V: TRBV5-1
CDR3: CASSLEGNTGELFF

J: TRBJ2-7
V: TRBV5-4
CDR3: CASSLKHDYEQYF

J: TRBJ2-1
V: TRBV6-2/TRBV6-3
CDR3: CASRGLVGLNYEQFF

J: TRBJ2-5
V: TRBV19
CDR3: CASSIRETQYF

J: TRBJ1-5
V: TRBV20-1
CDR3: CSAEYRRNQPQHF

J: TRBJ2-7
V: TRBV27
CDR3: CASSETGPSYEQYF

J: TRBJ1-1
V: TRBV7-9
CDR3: CASSPGLTPGHTEAFF

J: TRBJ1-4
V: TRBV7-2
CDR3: CASSLERTGSNEKLFF

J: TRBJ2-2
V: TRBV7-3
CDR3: CASSLSGSLTGELFF

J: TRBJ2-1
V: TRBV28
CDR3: CASAYRGLGNEQFF

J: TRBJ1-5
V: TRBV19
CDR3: CASNPGVGQPQHF

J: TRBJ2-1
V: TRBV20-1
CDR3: CSAAAGFSYNEQFF

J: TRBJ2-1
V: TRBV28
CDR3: CASSFKRSVEQFF

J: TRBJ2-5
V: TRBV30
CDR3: CAWSYDREETQYF

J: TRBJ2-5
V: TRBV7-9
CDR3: CASSLVGSYQETQYF

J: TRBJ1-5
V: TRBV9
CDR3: CASSSTGDQPQHF

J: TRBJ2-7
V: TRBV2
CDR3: CASNLDMRQYF

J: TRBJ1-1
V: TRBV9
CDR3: CASSVGWTLGMNTEAFF

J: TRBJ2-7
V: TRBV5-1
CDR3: CASSFQASIAYEQYF

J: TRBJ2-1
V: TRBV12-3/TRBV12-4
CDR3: CASRGAAAYNEQFF

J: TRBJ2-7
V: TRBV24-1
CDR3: CATSESGTYEQYF

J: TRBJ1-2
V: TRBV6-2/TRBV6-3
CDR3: CASSRNSGFGYTF

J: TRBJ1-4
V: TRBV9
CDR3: CASSQDRDTPSSGEKLFF

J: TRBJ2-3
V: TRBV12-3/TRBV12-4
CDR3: CASSLAKLAGTTDTQYF